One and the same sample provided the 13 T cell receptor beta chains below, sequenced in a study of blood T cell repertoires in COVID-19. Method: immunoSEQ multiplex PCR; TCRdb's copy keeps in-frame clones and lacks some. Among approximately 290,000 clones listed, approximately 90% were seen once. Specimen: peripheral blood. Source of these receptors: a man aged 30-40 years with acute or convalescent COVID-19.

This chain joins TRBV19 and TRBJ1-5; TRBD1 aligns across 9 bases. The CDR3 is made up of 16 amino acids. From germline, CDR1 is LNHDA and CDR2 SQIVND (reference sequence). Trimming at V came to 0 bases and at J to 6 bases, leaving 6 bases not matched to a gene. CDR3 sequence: CASSIDTQGATQPQHF. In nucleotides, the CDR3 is TGTGCCAGTAGTATAGATACACAGGGGGCGACTCAGCCCCAGCATTTT.

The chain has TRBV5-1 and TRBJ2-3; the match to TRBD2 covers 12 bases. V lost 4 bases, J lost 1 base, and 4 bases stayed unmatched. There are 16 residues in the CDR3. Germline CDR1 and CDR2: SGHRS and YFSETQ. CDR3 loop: CASSARLAGGTDTQYF. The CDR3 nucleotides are TGCGCCAGCAGCGCGAGACTAGCGGGAGGCACAGATACGCAGTATTTT.

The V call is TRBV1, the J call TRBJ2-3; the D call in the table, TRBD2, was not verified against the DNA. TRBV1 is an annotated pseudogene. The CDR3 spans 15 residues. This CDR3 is CTSTSGTSGRDTQYF. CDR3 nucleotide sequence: TGCACCAGCACTTCCGGGACTAGCGGGAGAGATACGCAGTATTTT.

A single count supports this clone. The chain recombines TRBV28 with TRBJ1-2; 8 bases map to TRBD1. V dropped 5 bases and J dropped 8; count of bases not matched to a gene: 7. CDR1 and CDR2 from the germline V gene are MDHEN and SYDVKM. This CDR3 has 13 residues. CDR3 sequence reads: CASSPRTGRGYTF. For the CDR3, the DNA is TGTGCCAGCAGTCCCCGGACAGGGCGAGGCTACACCTTC.

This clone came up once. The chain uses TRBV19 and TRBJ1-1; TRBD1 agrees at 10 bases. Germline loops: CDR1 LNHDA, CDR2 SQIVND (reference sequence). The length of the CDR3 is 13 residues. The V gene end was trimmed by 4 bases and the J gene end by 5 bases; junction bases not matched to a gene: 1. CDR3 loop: CASSRDRGTEAFF. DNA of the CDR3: TGTGCCAGTAGTAGGGACAGGGGTACTGAAGCTTTCTTT. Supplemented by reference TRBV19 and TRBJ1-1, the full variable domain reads DGGITQSPKYLFRKEGQNVTLSCEQNLNHDAMYWYRQDPGQGLRLIYYSQIVNDFQKGDIAEGYSVSREKKESFPLTVTSAQKNPTAFYLCASSRDRGTEAFFGQGTRLTVV.

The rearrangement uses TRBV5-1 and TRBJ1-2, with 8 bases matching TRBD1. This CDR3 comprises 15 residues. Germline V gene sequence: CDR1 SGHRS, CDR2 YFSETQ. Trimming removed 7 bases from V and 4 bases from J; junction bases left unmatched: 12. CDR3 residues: CASRGPGGASYGYTF. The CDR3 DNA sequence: TGCGCCAGCCGGGGGCCAGGGGGCGCCTCCTATGGCTACACCTTC.

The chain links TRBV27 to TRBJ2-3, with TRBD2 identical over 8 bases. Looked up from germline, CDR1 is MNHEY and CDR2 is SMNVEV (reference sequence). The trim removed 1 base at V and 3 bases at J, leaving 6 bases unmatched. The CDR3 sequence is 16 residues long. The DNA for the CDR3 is TGTGCCAGCAGTTTATATCGCGGGGGGACTACAGATACGCAGTATTTT. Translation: CASSLYRGGTTDTQYF.

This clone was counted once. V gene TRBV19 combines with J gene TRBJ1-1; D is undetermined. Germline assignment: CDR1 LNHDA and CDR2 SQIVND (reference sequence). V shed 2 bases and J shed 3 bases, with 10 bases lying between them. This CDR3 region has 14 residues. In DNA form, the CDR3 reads TGTGCCAGTAGTATATTGGGCAGCCACACTGAAGCTTTCTTT. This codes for CASSILGSHTEAFF.

CDR3 coding DNA: TGTGCCTGGAGTTGGACATCCGATCAGCCCCAGCATTTT. Protein sequence: CAWSWTSDQPQHF. The chain links TRBV30 to TRBJ1-5; D might be TRBD1 (5 bases). In germline, CDR1 is GTSNPN, CDR2 SVGIG (reference sequence). The CDR3 consists of 13 residues. Deletions cut 2 bases from V and 5 bases from J, with 10 bases between.

This CDR3 reads CASSRGPPRGYTF. The CDR3 coding sequence is TGTGCCAGCAGCAGGGGCCCTCCTCGGGGCTACACCTTC. The chain is built from TRBV21-1 and TRBJ1-2; the table gives TRBD1 as D, unverified against the DNA. TRBV21-1 is described as a pseudogene. The CDR3 extends over 13 amino acids.

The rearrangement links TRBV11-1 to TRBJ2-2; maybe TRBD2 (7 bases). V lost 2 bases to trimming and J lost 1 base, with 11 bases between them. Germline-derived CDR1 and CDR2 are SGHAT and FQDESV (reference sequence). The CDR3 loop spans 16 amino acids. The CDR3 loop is CASSLRGGLNTGELFF. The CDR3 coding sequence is TGTGCCAGCAGCTTACGCGGGGGCCTGAACACCGGGGAGCTGTTTTTT.

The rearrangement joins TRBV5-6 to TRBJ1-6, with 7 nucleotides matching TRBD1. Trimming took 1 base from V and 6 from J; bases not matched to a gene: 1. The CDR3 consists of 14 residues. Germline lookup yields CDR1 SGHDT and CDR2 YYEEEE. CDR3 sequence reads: CASSLRQGNSPLHF. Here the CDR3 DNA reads TGTGCCAGCAGCTTGAGACAGGGTAATTCACCCCTCCACTTT. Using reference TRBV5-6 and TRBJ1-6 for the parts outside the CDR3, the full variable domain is DAGVTQSPTHLIKTRGQQVTLRCSPKSGHDTVSWYQQALGQGPQFIFQYYEEEERQRGNFPDRFSGHQFPNYSSELNVNALLLGDSALYLCASSLRQGNSPLHFGNGTRLTVT.

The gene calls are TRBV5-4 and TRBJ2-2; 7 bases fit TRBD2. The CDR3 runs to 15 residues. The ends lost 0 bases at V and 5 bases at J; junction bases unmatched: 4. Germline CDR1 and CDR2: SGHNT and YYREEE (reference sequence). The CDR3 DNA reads TGTGCCAGCAGCTTGGTGAGCGGGGTAACCGGGGAGCTGTTTTTT. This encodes CASSLVSGVTGELFF.